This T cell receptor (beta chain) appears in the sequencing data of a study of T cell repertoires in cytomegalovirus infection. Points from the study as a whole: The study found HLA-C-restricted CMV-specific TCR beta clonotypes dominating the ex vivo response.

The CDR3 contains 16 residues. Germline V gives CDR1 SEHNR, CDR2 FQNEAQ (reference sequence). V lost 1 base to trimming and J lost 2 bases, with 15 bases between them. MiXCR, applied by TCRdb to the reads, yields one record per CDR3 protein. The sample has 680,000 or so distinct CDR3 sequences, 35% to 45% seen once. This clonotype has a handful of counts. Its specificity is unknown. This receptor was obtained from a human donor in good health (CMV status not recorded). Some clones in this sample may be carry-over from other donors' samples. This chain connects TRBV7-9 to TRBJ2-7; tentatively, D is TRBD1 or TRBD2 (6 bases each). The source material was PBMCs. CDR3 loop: CASSLGRGGLTYEQYF. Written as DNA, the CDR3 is TGTGCCAGCAGCTTAGGTCGTGGGGGGCTAACCTACGAGCAGTACTTC.